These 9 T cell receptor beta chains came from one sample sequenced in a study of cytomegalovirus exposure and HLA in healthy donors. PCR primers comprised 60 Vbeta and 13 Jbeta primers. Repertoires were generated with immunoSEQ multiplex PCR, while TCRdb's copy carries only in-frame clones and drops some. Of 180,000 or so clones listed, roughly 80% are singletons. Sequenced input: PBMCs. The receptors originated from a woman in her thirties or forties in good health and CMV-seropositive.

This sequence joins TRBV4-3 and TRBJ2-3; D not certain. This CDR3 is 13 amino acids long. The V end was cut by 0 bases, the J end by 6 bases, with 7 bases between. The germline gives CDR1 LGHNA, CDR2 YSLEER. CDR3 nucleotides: TGCGCCAGCAGCCAAGAACGCGGCGATACGCAGTATTTT. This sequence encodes CASSQERGDTQYF.

The CDR3 here is CASSEALRGGSNQPQHF. CDR3 nucleotide sequence: TGTGCCAGCAGTGAAGCGCTTCGAGGAGGTAGCAATCAGCCCCAGCATTTT. The rearrangement uses TRBV6-1 and TRBJ1-5; no reliable D call. Trimming shortened V by 0 bases and J by 0 bases, and 12 bases separated the two germline ends. This CDR3 spans 17 amino acids. Germline V gene data show CDR1 as MNHNS and CDR2 as SASEGT.

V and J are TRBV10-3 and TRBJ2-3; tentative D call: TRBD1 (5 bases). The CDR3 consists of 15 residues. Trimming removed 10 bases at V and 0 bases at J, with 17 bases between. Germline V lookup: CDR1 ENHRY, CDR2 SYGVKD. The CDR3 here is CATEGLGPSTDTQYF. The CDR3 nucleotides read TGTGCCACCGAAGGGTTGGGGCCTAGCACAGATACGCAGTATTTT.

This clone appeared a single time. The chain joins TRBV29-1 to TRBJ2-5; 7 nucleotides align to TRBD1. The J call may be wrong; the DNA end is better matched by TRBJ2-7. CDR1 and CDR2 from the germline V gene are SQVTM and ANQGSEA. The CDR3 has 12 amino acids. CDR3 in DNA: TGCAGCGTCCGACAGGGTCCCTACGAGCAGTACTTC. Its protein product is CSVRQGPYEQYF.

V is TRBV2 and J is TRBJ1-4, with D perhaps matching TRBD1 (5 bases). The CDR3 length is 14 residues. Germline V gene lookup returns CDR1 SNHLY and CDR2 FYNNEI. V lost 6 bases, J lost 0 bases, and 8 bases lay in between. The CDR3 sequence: CASSPTATNEKLFF. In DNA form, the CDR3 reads TGTGCCAGCAGCCCGACAGCAACTAATGAAAAACTGTTTTTT.

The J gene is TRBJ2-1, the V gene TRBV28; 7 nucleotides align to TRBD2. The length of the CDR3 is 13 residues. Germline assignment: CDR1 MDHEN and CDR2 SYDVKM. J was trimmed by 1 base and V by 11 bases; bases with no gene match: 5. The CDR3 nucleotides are TGTGCCGCTAGGGAGGGATCCTACAATGAGCAGTTCTTC. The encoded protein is CAAREGSYNEQFF. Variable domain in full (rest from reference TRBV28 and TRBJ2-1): DVKVTQSSRYLVKRTGEKVFLECVQDMDHENMFWYRQDPGLGLRLIYFSYDVKMKEKGDIPEGYSVSREKKERFSLILESASTNQTSMYLCAAREGSYNEQFFGPGTRLTVL.

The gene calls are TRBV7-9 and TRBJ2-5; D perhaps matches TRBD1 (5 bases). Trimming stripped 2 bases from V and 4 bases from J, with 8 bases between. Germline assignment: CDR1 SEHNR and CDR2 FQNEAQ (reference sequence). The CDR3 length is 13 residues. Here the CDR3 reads CASSLRGLETQYF. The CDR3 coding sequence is TGTGCCAGCAGCTTAAGGGGTTTAGAGACCCAGTACTTC.

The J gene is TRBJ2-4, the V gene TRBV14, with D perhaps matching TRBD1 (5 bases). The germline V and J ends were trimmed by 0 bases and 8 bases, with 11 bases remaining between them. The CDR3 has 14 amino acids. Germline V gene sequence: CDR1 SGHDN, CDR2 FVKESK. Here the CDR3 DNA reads TGTGCCAGCAGCCAAGAAGGGGCTCGGGACATTCAGTACTTC. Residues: CASSQEGARDIQYF. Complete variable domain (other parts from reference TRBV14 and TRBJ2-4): EAGVTQFPSHSVIEKGQTVTLRCDPISGHDNLYWYRRVMGKEIKFLLHFVKESKQDESGMPNNRFLAERTGGTYSTLKVQPAELEDSGVYFCASSQEGARDIQYFGAGTRLSVL.

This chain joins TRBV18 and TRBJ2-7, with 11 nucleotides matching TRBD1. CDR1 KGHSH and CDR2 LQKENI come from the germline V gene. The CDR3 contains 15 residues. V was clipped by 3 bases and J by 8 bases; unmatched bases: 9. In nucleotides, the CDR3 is TGTGCCAGCTCACCTCGTGGGACAGGGGGAAGTAAGCAGTACTTC. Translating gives CASSPRGTGGSKQYF.